This TCR beta chain was sequenced during a study of identical twins. TCRdb processed the 5' RACE reads anew with MiXCR; each CDR3 protein has one entry. Of about 280,000 distinct CDR3 sequences in the sample, more than 6.5% were seen once. Ten or more counts support this clonotype. The germline gives CDR1 SQVTM, CDR2 ANQGSEA. V gave up 7 bases and J gave up 0 bases; unmatched junction bases: 8. The CDR3 consists of 15 residues. The same data also went into a second study, on yellow fever vaccine responses in identical twins.

Material: memory (CD45RO+) T cells sorted from blood. V gene TRBV29-1 combines with J gene TRBJ2-3, with TRBD1 matching 9 bases. This sequence was found in a woman aged 18-30 years in good health. DNA of the CDR3: TGCAGCGGGTCCGGACAGGGGTATAGCACAGATACGCAGTATTTT. Amino acid sequence: CSGSGQGYSTDTQYF.